These 17 T cell receptor beta chains were all obtained from the same sample, sequenced in a study of radiation and T cells in renal cell carcinoma. Assay used: immunoSEQ multiplex PCR; TCRdb lists only in-frame clones, some missing. The repertoire has around 130,000 clones, about 88% of them found once; the top ten carry about 5.6%. Indicated time point: blood 2 weeks post-SBRT. The sample's treatment: 15 Gy SBRT to primary tumor, nephrectomy 4 weeks later. The sequenced sample was blood, obtained from a patient whose treatment included radiotherapy and nephrectomy. All receptors come from a woman between 65 and 79 years old with renal cell carcinoma.

The chain is built from TRBV6-1 and TRBJ1-6, with unresolved D. This CDR3 is 18 amino acids long. Germline CDR1 is MNHNS and CDR2 is SASEGT. The V end was cut by 4 bases, the J end by 8 bases, with 24 bases between. CDR3 region: CASSVSGNSPTSYSPLHF. CDR3 nucleotide sequence: TGTGCCAGCAGTGTCTCCGGGAATTCGCCAACCTCCTATTCACCCCTCCACTTT.

This chain connects TRBV13 to TRBJ1-6, with D possibly TRBD1 on 5 matching bases. There are 15 residues in the CDR3. The germline V and J ends were trimmed by 1 base and 5 bases, with 9 bases remaining between them. Germline CDR1 and CDR2: PRHDT and FYEKMQ (reference sequence). The CDR3 sequence is CASSLAAGNNSPLHF. The CDR3 bases are TGTGCCAGCAGCTTAGCGGCAGGGAATAATTCACCCCTCCACTTT. Supplemented by reference TRBV13 and TRBJ1-6, the full variable domain reads AAGVIQSPRHLIKEKRETATLKCYPIPRHDTVYWYQQGPGQDPQFLISFYEKMQSDKGSIPDRFSAQQFSDYHSELNMSSLELGDSALYFCASSLAAGNNSPLHFGNGTRLTVT.

This clone has a handful of counts. The J gene is TRBJ2-6, the V gene TRBV25-1; TRBD1 matches at 12 bases. With 8 bases clipped from V and 2 bases from J, the junction kept 1 base outside the gene matches. The CDR3 spans 15 residues. Germline V gene data show CDR1 as MGHDK and CDR2 as SYGVNS. Here the CDR3 reads CASGTGGTGANVLTF. As DNA, the CDR3 is TGTGCCAGCGGGACAGGGGGCACTGGGGCCAACGTCCTGACTTTC. Using reference TRBV25-1 and TRBJ2-6 for the parts outside the CDR3, the full variable domain is EADIYQTPRYLVIGTGKKITLECSQTMGHDKMYWYQQDPGMELHLIHYSYGVNSTEKGDLSSESTVSRIRTEHFPLTLESARPSHTSQYLCASGTGGTGANVLTFGAGSRLTVL.

The sample holds one count of this clone. The chain links TRBV6-6 to TRBJ2-7, with 9 bases lining up with TRBD1. In germline, CDR1 is MNHNY, CDR2 SVGAGI (reference sequence). The CDR3 consists of 13 residues. After removal of 6 bases from V and 7 bases from J, the junction contained 7 bases not matched to a gene. CDR3 sequence: CASRGQGGREQYF. The CDR3 coding sequence is TGTGCCAGCAGGGGACAGGGTGGAAGGGAGCAGTACTTC.

This chain joins TRBV6-1 and TRBJ1-3; maybe TRBD1 (5 bases). The CDR3 consists of 14 residues. Between the trimmed V and J ends, which lost 4 bases and 7 bases, there was a span of 14 bases. Germline V CDR1 and CDR2: MNHNS, SASEGT. This CDR3 reads CASSVTGWGNTIYF. Here the CDR3 DNA reads TGTGCCAGCAGTGTAACAGGTTGGGGGAACACCATATATTTT.

This clone was observed once. The chain links TRBV5-4 to TRBJ2-1, with D maybe TRBD1 (6 bases). The CDR3 is 13 residues long. V lost 4 bases and J lost 7, with 12 bases in between. CDR1 and CDR2 (germline): SGHNT, YYREEE (reference sequence). The CDR3 sequence: CASSPQGRNEQFF. The CDR3 nucleotides read TGTGCCAGCAGCCCACAGGGTAGGAATGAGCAGTTCTTC.

The genes are TRBV19 and TRBJ1-5, with 11 bases aligning to TRBD1. This CDR3 has 18 amino acids. The V gene end was trimmed by 1 base and the J gene end by 10 bases; junction bases not matched to a gene: 15. The germline CDR1 and CDR2 sequences are LNHDA and SQIVND (reference sequence). CDR3 coding DNA: TGTGCCAGTAGTATAGCCCGGACAGGGGGCCGCATAATCACTCCCCAGCATTTT. This gives the protein CASSIARTGGRIITPQHF.

This clone was seen just once. V is TRBV5-4 and J is TRBJ2-2; D may be TRBD1 (6 bases). V lost 3 bases and J lost 0, with 9 bases in between. This CDR3 has 15 residues. Germline CDR1 is SGHNT and CDR2 is YYREEE (reference sequence). This CDR3 reads CASSYTGTNTGELFF. The CDR3 DNA reads as TGTGCCAGCAGCTACACAGGGACGAACACCGGGGAGCTGTTTTTT.

The chain uses TRBV5-1 and TRBJ2-5; possible D gene TRBD2, 5 bases. Trimming removed 5 bases at V and 7 bases at J, with 18 bases between. This CDR3 is 14 amino acids long. Germline V gene data show CDR1 as SGHRS and CDR2 as YFSETQ. The CDR3 nucleotides read TGCGCCAGCAGGGAGGCGGGCCTTGTTGGGACCCAGTACTTC. Translated: CASREAGLVGTQYF.

V is TRBV5-4 and J is TRBJ1-1; D unclear. CDR1 SGHNT and CDR2 YYREEE come from the germline V gene (reference sequence). V lost 3 bases, J lost 5 bases, and 14 bases lay in between. This CDR3 region has 14 residues. In DNA, the CDR3 is TGTGCCAGCAGCTCCCCGTTAACACGGACTGAAGCTTTCTTT. It yields the protein CASSSPLTRTEAFF.

The chain uses TRBV30 and TRBJ2-6; D possibly uses TRBD1 or TRBD2 (6 bases each). V lost 2 bases, J lost 0 bases, and 14 bases lay in between. Germline V CDR1 and CDR2: GTSNPN, SVGIG (reference sequence). The CDR3 consists of 17 residues. CDR3: CAWSRKGGLSGANVLTF. CDR3 in DNA: TGTGCCTGGAGTAGGAAAGGGGGACTCTCTGGGGCCAACGTCCTGACTTTC. Full variable domain (outside the CDR3, taken from reference TRBV30 and TRBJ2-6): SQTIHQWPATLVQPVGSPLSLECTVEGTSNPNLYWYRQAAGRGLQLLFYSVGIGQISSEVPQNLSASRPQDRQFILSSKKLLLSDSGFYLCAWSRKGGLSGANVLTFGAGSRLTVL.

CDR3 in amino acids: CASSKSSRQAPIYF. CDR3 sequence (DNA): TGTGCCAGCAGCAAATCAAGTCGACAGGCCCCCATATATTTT. The chain joins TRBV21-1 to TRBJ1-3; whether TRBD1, the table's D call, matches the DNA was not checked. TRBV21-1 is termed a pseudogene. CDR3 length equals 14 residues.

The chain links TRBV5-1 to TRBJ1-1; tentatively, D is TRBD1 (6 bases). The germline V gene encodes CDR1 SGHRS and CDR2 YFSETQ. This CDR3 is built from 15 residues. Deletions cut 1 base from V and 3 bases from J, with 13 bases between. The CDR3 DNA sequence: TGCGCCAGCAGCTTGTATCCGGGGGCGGACACTGAAGCTTTCTTT. Protein product: CASSLYPGADTEAFF.

The chain combines TRBV20-1 with TRBJ2-4, with D hard to call. In germline, CDR1 is DFQATT, CDR2 SNEGSKA (reference sequence). This CDR3 spans 10 amino acids. V shed 6 bases and J shed 8 bases, with 8 bases lying between them. The CDR3 coding sequence is TGCAGTGCCGGGCGAGACATTCAGTACTTC. Translating gives CSAGRDIQYF.

The CDR3 protein is CASSLGGAGGNTIYF. CDR3 in DNA: TGTGCCAGCAGCTTGGGGGGCGCGGGTGGAAACACCATATATTTT. The gene calls are TRBV5-4 and TRBJ1-3; a possible D gene is TRBD1 (5 bases). V was shortened by 0 bases and J by 3 bases, with 10 bases between the two germline ends. CDR1 is SGHNT, CDR2 YYREEE, per germline (reference sequence). This CDR3 has 15 residues.

The V and J genes are TRBV18 and TRBJ2-1; 9 bases align to TRBD2. V shed 6 bases, J shed 3 bases, and the junction held 6 bases outside the gene matches. Per the germline V gene, CDR1 is KGHSH and CDR2 is LQKENI. This CDR3 comprises 15 residues. The CDR3, as DNA: TGTGCCAGCTCGCGGGGGGGCTCAAGCTACAATGAGCAGTTCTTC. It yields the protein CASSRGGSSYNEQFF.

This chain uses TRBV27 with TRBJ1-1; 9 bases align to TRBD1. This CDR3 is 16 amino acids long. The junction had 7 bases not matched to a gene; V was cut back by 5 bases and J by 0 bases. CDR1 MNHEY and CDR2 SMNVEV come from the germline V gene (reference sequence). CDR3 nucleotide sequence: TGTGCCAGCAGTCTTGGACAGGGGCCCATGAACACTGAAGCTTTCTTT. This encodes CASSLGQGPMNTEAFF.